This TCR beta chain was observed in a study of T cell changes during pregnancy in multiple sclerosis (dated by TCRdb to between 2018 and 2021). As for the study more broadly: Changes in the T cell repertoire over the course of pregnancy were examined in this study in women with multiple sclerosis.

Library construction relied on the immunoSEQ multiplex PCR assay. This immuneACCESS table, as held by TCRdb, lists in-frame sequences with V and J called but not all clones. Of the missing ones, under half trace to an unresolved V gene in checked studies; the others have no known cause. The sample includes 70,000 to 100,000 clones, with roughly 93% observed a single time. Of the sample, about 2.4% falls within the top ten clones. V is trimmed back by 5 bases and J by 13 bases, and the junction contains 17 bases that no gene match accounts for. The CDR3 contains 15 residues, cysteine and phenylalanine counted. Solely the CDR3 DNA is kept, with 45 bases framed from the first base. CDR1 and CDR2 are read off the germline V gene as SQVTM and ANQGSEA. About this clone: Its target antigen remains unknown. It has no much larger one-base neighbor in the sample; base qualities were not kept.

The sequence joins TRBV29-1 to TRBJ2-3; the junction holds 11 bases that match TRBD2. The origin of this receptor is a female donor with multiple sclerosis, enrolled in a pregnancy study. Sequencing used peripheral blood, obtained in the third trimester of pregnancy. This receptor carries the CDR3 CSVSGGKGLAEVEYF. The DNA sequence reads TGCAGCGTTTCTGGGGGAAAGGGACTAGCGGAGGTGGAGTATTTT.